This TCR beta chain was profiled in a study of blood T cell repertoires in COVID-19. At the level of the study: The analysed material was cDNA or gDNA that came from T cells, B-cell-depleted T cells, or PBMCs.

CDR3 length: 12 amino acids. Trimming cost V 3 bases and J 8 bases; bases outside gene matches: 0. Germline V gene lookup returns CDR1 SGHAT and CDR2 FQNNGV. In the original processing: Nucleated cell number was recorded as an estimate derived from reference gene primer amplification. The protocol was immunoSEQ multiplex PCR, while the TCRdb copy is restricted to in-frame clones and leaves out a portion. That table gives V, J and clone size, and the DNA gave D and trimming. The sample contains about 80,000 clones, approximately 80% of which appear only once. This TCR came from a man older than 75 with acute or convalescent COVID-19. Material: peripheral blood. The V and J genes are TRBV11-2 and TRBJ2-1; TRBD2 matches at 8 bases. The CDR3 nucleotides read TGTGCCAGCAGCTTTAGCGGGGATGAGCAGTTCTTC. Translated: CASSFSGDEQFF.